These T cell receptor beta chains were read from a single sample in a study of beta chain features in type 1 diabetes. Here immunoSEQ multiplex PCR was the method, and the copy in TCRdb shows in-frame clones only, minus some. The sample includes nearly 700,000 clones, over 10% of them seen just once. The sequenced sample was naive CD4+ T cells from blood. The receptors here all came from a man between 18 and 35 years old with type 1 diabetes. CDR3s include the opening cysteine and the closing phenylalanine or tryptophan. The order of the fields is clone size, J gene, V gene, CDR3 length, D gene, CDR3 DNA, CDR3 protein. A D gene is named only where the DNA matches it firmly. Clone size is not always given. Where it is, it says once, few, many or a class for expanded clones.

-	TRBJ2-5	TRBV6-6	14	TRBD1	TGTGCCAGCAGTTACGGGACAGGCCAAGAGACCCAGTACTTC	CASSYGTGQETQYF
-	TRBJ1-1	TRBV10-1	14	-	TGCGCCAGCAGTGACCCAGCACAGGGCACTGAAGCTTTCTTT	CASSDPAQGTEAFF
-	TRBJ1-2	TRBV5-4	17	-	TGTGCCAGCAGCTTGATGGCCGGGACTCGAGCTAACTATGGCTACACCTTC	CASSLMAGTRANYGYTF
-	TRBJ1-5	TRBV5-4	14	-	TGTGCCAGCAGCACCGGGCGCGAGGGACAGCCCCAGCATTTT	CASSTGREGQPQHF
few	TRBJ2-3	TRBV4-1	17	TRBD2	TGCGCCAGCAGCCAAGATTTACTAGCGGGGAGCACAGATACGCAGTATTTT	CASSQDLLAGSTDTQYF
few	TRBJ1-1	TRBV12-5	13	-	TGTGCTAGTGGTTTTGGGGAGAACACTGAAGCTTTCTTT	CASGFGENTEAFF
-	TRBJ2-1	TRBV4-1	19	TRBD1	TGCGCCAGCAGCCAACCGAGACAGGGGGCGCGTATACCTTACAATGAGCAGTTCTTC	CASSQPRQGARIPYNEQFF
-	TRBJ2-5	TRBV10-3	14	-	TGTGCCATCAGGGCCCGGGCAGGGGACGAGACCCAGTACTTC	CAIRARAGDETQYF
few	TRBJ2-3	TRBV6-5	15	-	TGTGCCAGCAGTTCCCCCGGCGGGGCAATGGATACGCAGTATTTT	CASSSPGGAMDTQYF
-	TRBJ2-7	TRBV2	11	-	TGTGCCAGCACACAGGACCTCCGGACGAACTTC	CASTQDLRTNF
-	TRBJ2-7	TRBV5-1	16	-	TGCGCCAGCAGCCCCAGCGGGCATGGGGGCTCCTACGAGCAGTACTTC	CASSPSGHGGSYEQYF
few	TRBJ1-2	TRBV11-3	13	-	TGTGCCAGCAGCTACACGGACAGCGATGGCTACACCTTC	CASSYTDSDGYTF
few	TRBJ2-1	TRBV18	14	-	TGTGCCAGCTCACCCACTACCGGGAACAATGAGCAGTTCTTC	CASSPTTGNNEQFF
-	TRBJ2-5	TRBV5-6	13	-	TGTGCCAGCAGCTTGGGAGGCGCAGAGACCCAGTACTTC	CASSLGGAETQYF
-	TRBJ2-6	TRBV30	15	-	TGTGCCTGGAGCGTGCCGCCTAGGTGGGCCAACGTCCTGACTTTC	CAWSVPPRWANVLTF
few	TRBJ2-5	TRBV4-2	16	-	TGTGCCAGCAGCCTTACGCGGGTACTAGGAAAAGAGACCCAGTACTTC	CASSLTRVLGKETQYF
few	TRBJ2-1	TRBV6-4	15	-	TGTGCCAGCAGTGAAACTTCTAGCTCCTACAATGAGCAGTTCTTC	CASSETSSSYNEQFF
few	TRBJ2-3	TRBV7-3	13	-	TGTGCCAGCAGCTTAGGTGGGACAGATACGCAGTATTTT	CASSLGGTDTQYF
-	TRBJ1-2	TRBV6-1	13	-	TGTGCCAGCAGTGAAGGGGGGGCTTATGGCTACACCTTC	CASSEGGAYGYTF
-	TRBJ2-3	TRBV5-6	14	-	TGTGCCAGCAGCTTGGACGGTCCCGGTAGGACGCAGTATTTT	CASSLDGPGRTQYF
-	TRBJ2-1	TRBV21-1	16	-	TGTGCCAGCAGCGGGAGCGACAGGTACTCCTACAATGAGCAGTTCTTC	CASSGSDRYSYNEQFF
few	TRBJ1-1	TRBV7-9	12	-	TGTGCCAGCAGCTTCCGAGACACTGAAGCTTTCTTT	CASSFRDTEAFF
-	TRBJ2-5	TRBV19	15	-	TGTGCCAGTACCTCACGAGGAGGGGGGGTAGAGACCCAGTACTTC	CASTSRGGGVETQYF
few	TRBJ2-3	TRBV30	15	-	TGTGCCTCCTCTAGGGCGGGCGGGGGCACAGATACGCAGTATTTT	CASSRAGGGTDTQYF
few	TRBJ1-1	TRBV19	14	TRBD1	TGTGCCAGTAGTCCCCGGACAGGGGGCACTGAAGCTTTCTTT	CASSPRTGGTEAFF
few	TRBJ1-1	TRBV7-2	12	-	TGTGCCAGCGGGAAGACGAACACTGAAGCTTTCTTT	CASGKTNTEAFF
-	TRBJ2-5	TRBV18	16	TRBD1	TGTGCCAGCTCACTCTTTACCACCGACAGGGGGGAGACCCAGTACTTC	CASSLFTTDRGETQYF
few	TRBJ1-1	TRBV18	13	TRBD1	TGTGCCAGCTCGTTGGGACAGGGCGATCCAGCTTTCTTT	CASSLGQGDPAFF
-	TRBJ1-1	TRBV6-6	13	-	TGTGCCAGCATCTCGCCGGCGGCGTCTGAAGCTTTCTTT	CASISPAASEAFF
few	TRBJ1-4	TRBV14	16	TRBD1	TGTGCCAGCAGCCAAGAAGTCGACAGGGATAATGAAAAACTGTTTTTT	CASSQEVDRDNEKLFF
few	TRBJ2-7	TRBV4-2	13	-	TGTGCCAGCAGCGATTCAGGGATCGACGAGCAGTACTTC	CASSDSGIDEQYF
few	TRBJ2-1	TRBV6-1	14	-	TGTGCCAGCAGTGAGGGTAGCTCCTACAATGAGCAGTTCTTC	CASSEGSSYNEQFF
-	TRBJ2-6	TRBV6-1	13	-	TGTGCCAGCCTATATGCTGGGGCCAACGTCCTGACTTTC	CASLYAGANVLTF
few	TRBJ2-1	TRBV9	13	-	TGTGCCAGCAGCGTAGGATCCGACAATGAGCAGTTCTTC	CASSVGSDNEQFF
few	TRBJ2-1	TRBV6-5	14	-	TGTGCCAGCAGTCAACAGGTTACCTACAATGAGCAGTTCTTC	CASSQQVTYNEQFF
-	TRBJ1-5	TRBV4-1	17	-	TGCGCCAGCAGCCAGGCCCAGGGAGGGGTTGGGAATCAGCCCCAGCATTTT	CASSQAQGGVGNQPQHF
-	TRBJ2-5	TRBV18	12	-	TGTGCCAGCTCACCAGGTGGAGAGACCCAGTACTTC	CASSPGGETQYF
few	TRBJ2-4	TRBV25-1	17	-	TGTGCCAGCAGTGAATCCGAGGGGGGGTGGGCCAAAAACATTCAGTACTTC	CASSESEGGWAKNIQYF
-	TRBJ2-3	TRBV6-1	16	TRBD2	TGTGCCAGCAGTGCCTGGACTAGCGGGGAAACAGATACGCAGTATTTT	CASSAWTSGETDTQYF